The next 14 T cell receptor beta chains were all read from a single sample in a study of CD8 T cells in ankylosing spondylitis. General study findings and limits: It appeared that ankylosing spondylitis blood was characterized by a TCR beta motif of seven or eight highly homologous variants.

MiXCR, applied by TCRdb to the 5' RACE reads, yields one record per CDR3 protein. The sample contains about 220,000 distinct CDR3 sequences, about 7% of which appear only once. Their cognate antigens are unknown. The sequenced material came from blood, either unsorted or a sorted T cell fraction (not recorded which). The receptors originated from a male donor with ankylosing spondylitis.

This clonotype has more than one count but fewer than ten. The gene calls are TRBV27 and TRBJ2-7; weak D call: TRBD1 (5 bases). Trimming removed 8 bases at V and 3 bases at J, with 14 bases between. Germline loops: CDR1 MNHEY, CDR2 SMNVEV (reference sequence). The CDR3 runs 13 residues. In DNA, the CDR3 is TGTGCCAGCGGCGGACATCCGGGCTACGAGCAGTACTTC. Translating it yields CASGGHPGYEQYF.

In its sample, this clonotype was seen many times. CDR3 protein: CASSQKDQYNEQFF. The CDR3 coding sequence is TGCGCCAGCAGCCAAAAGGACCAGTACAATGAGCAGTTCTTC. This chain joins TRBV4-3 and TRBJ2-1; no clear D. V was clipped by 2 bases and J by 4 bases, with 9 bases between them. This CDR3 region has 14 residues. Germline V gives CDR1 LGHNA, CDR2 YSLEER.

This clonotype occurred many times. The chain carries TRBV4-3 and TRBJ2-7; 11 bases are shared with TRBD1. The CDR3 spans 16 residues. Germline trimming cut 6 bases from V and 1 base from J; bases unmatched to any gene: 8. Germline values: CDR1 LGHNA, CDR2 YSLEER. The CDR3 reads CASSLDGQGASYEQYF. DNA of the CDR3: TGCGCCAGCAGTTTAGACGGACAGGGGGCATCCTACGAGCAGTACTTC.

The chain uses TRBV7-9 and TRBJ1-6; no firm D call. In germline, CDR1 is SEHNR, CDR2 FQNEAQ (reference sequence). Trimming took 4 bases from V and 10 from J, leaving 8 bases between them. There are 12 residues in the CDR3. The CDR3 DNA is TGTGCCAGCAGCTGGGGAGAGTCACCCCTCCACTTT. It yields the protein CASSWGESPLHF.

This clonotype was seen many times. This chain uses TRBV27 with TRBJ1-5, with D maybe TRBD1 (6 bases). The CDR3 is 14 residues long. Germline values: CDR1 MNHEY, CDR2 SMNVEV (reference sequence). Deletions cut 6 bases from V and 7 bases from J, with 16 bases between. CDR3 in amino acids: CASRHRAEGQPQHF. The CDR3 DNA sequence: TGTGCCAGCAGACACAGGGCGGAGGGCCAGCCCCAGCATTTT.

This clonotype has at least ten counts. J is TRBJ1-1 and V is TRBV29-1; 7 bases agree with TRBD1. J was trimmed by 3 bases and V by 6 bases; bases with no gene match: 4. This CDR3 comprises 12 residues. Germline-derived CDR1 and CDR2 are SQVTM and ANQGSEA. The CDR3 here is CSVDGTDTEAFF. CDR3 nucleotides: TGCAGCGTCGACGGGACAGACACTGAAGCTTTCTTT.

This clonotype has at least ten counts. The CDR3 sequence: CASSLSGTSGTEAFF. CDR3 in DNA: TGTGCCAGCAGTTTATCAGGGACATCGGGCACTGAAGCTTTCTTT. This chain joins TRBV27 and TRBJ1-1; perhaps TRBD1 as D (6 bases). The germline V gene has CDR1 MNHEY and CDR2 SMNVEV (reference sequence). The ends were cut back, 0 bases at V and 4 bases at J, with 12 bases in the middle. The CDR3 runs to 15 residues.

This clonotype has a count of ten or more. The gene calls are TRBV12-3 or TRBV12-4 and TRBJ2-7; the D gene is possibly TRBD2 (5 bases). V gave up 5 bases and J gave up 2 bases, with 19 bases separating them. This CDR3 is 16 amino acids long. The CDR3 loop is CASSPTSSERPYEQYF. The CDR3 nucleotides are TGTGCCAGCAGTCCCACTAGTAGCGAAAGACCCTACGAGCAGTACTTC.

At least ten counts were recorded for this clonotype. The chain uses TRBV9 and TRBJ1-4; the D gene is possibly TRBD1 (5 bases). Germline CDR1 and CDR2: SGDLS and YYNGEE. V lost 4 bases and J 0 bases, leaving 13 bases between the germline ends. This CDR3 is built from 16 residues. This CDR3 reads CASSPTRDSTNEKLFF. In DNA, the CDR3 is TGTGCCAGCAGCCCTACCCGGGACTCAACTAATGAAAAACTGTTTTTT. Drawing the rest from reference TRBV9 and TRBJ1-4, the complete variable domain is DSGVTQTPKHLITATGQRVTLRCSPRSGDLSVYWYQQSLDQGLQFLIQYYNGEERAKGNILERFSAQQFPDLHSELNLSSLELGDSALYFCASSPTRDSTNEKLFFGSGTQLSVL.

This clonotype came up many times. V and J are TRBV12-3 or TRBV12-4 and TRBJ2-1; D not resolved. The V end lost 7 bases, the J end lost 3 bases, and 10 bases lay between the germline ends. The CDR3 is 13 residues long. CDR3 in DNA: TGTGCCAGCAAATCCAACCACTACAATGAGCAGTTCTTC. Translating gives CASKSNHYNEQFF.

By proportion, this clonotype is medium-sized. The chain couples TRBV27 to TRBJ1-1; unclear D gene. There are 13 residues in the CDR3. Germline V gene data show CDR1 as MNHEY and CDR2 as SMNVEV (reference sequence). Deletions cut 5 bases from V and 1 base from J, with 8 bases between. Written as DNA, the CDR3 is TGTGCCAGCAGTATCCGCCGGAACACTGAAGCTTTCTTT. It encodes CASSIRRNTEAFF.

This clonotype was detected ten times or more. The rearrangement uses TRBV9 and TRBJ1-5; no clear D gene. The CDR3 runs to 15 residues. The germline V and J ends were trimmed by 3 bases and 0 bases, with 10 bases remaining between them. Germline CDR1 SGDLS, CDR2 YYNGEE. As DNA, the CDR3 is TGTGCCAGCAGCGCGACGGGTTATAGCAATCAGCCCCAGCATTTT. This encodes CASSATGYSNQPQHF.

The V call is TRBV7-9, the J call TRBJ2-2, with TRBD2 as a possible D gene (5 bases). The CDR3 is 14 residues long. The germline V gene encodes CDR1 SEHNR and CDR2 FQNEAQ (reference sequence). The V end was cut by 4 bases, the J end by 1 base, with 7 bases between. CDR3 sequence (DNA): TGTGCCAGCAGCTCCGGGATGAACACCGGGGAGCTGTTTTTT. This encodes CASSSGMNTGELFF.

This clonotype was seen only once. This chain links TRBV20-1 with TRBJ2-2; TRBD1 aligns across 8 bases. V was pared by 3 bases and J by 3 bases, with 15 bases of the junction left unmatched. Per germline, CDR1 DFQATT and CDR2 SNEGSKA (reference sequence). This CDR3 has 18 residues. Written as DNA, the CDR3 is TGCAGTGCTAGTCTCCGGAGGACAGGGTGGTCGTACACCGGGGAGCTGTTTTTT. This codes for CSASLRRTGWSYTGELFF.